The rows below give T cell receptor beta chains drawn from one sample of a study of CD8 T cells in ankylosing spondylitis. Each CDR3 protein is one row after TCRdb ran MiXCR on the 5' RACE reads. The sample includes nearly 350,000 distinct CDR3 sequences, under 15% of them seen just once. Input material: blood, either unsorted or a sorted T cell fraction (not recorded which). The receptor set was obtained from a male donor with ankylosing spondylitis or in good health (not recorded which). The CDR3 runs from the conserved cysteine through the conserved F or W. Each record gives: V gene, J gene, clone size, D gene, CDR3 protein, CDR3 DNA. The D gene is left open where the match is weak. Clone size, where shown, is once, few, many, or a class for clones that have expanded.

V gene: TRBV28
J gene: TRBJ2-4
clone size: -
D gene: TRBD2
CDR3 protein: CASSTLAGGVNIQYF
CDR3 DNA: TGTGCCAGCAGTACCCTAGCGGGAGGGGTTAACATTCAGTACTTC

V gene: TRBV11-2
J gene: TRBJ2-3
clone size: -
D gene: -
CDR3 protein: CASSYGPSSRPSTDTQYF
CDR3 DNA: TGTGCCAGCAGCTACGGACCCAGCTCCCGCCCTAGCACAGATACGCAGTATTTT

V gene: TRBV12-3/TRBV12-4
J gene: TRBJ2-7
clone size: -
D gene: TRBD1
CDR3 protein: CASSFPWTGADEQYF
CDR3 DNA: TGTGCCAGCAGTTTCCCTTGGACAGGGGCGGACGAGCAGTACTTC

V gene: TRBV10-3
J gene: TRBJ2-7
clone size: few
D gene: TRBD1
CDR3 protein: CAISEASIPGTGGEQYF
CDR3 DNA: TGTGCCATCAGTGAGGCGAGCATACCCGGGACAGGGGGCGAGCAGTACTTC

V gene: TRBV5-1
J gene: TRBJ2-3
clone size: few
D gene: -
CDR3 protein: CASSFGPSDTQYF
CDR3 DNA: TGCGCCAGCAGCTTTGGACCTTCAGATACGCAGTATTTT

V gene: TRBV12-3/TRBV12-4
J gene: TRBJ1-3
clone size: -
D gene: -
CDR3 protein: CANARTVFSSGNTIYF
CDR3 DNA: TGTGCCAACGCGAGGACAGTCTTCAGCTCTGGAAACACCATATATTTT

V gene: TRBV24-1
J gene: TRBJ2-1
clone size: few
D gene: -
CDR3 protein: CATSKKRDGPQFF
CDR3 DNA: TGTGCCACCAGCAAAAAAAGGGACGGACCTCAGTTCTTC

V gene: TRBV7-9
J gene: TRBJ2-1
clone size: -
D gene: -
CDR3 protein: CASSLDSRGGYNEQFF
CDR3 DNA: TGTGCCAGCAGCTTAGACTCGCGGGGTGGGTACAATGAGCAGTTCTTC

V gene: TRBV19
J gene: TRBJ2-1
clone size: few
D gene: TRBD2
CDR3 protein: CASSSRRVLAADNEQFF
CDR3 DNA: TGTGCCAGTAGTTCCCGAAGGGTACTAGCGGCTGACAATGAGCAGTTCTTC

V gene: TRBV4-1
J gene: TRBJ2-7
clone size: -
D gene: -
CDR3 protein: CASSQPTGASYEQYF
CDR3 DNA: TGCGCCAGCAGCCAACCTACCGGGGCCTCCTACGAGCAGTACTTC

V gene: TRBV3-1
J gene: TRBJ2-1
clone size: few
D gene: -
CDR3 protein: CASSQGQRNEQFF
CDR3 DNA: TGTGCCAGCAGCCAAGGCCAGAGGAATGAGCAGTTCTTC

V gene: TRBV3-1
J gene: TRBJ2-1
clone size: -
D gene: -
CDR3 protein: CASSQGSRGEQFF
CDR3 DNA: TGTGCCAGCAGCCAAGGGTCCAGAGGGGAGCAGTTCTTC

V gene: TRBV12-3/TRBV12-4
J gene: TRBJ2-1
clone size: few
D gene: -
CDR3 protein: CASSSWDSGWGNEQFF
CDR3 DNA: TGTGCCAGCAGTTCCTGGGACTCCGGGTGGGGCAATGAGCAGTTCTTC

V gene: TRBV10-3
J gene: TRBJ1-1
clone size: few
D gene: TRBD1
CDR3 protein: CAISNPGQGGTEAFF
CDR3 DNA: TGTGCCATCAGCAACCCGGGACAGGGGGGCACTGAAGCTTTCTTT

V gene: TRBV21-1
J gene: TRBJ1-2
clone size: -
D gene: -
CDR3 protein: CASSKWQGYTF
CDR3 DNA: TGTGCCAGCAGCAAATGGCAAGGCTACACCTTC

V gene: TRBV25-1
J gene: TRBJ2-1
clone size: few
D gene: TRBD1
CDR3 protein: CASGRQGGEQFF
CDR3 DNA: TGTGCCAGCGGCAGACAGGGTGGTGAGCAGTTCTTC

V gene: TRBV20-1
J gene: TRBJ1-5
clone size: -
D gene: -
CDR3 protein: CSARALGNQPQHF
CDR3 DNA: TGCAGTGCTAGAGCACTAGGGAATCAGCCCCAGCATTTT

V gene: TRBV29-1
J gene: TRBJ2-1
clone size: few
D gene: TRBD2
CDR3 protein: CSVPTSGRTNEQFF
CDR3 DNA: TGCAGCGTTCCTACTAGCGGGAGGACCAATGAGCAGTTCTTC

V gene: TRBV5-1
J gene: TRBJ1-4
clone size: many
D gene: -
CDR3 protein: CASSLVGTTNEKLFF
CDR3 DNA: TGCGCCAGCAGCTTGGTGGGGACAACTAATGAAAAACTGTTTTTT

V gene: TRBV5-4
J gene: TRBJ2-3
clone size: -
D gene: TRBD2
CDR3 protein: CASSTTSGPHDTQYF
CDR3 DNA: TGTGCCAGCAGCACCACTAGCGGCCCCCACGATACGCAGTATTTT

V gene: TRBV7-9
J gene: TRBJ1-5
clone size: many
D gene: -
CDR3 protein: CASSGGYSNQPQHF
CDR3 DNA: TGTGCCAGCAGCGGGGGATATAGCAATCAGCCCCAGCATTTT

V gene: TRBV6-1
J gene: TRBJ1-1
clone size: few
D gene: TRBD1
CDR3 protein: CASGRTGTTTEAFF
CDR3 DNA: TGTGCCAGCGGCCGGACAGGTACGACCACTGAAGCTTTCTTT

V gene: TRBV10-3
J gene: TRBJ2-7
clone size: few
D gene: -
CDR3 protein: CAISDDREGYEQYF
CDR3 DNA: TGTGCCATCAGTGACGACAGGGAGGGCTACGAGCAGTACTTC

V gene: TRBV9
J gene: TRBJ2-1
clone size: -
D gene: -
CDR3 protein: CASSAGPPGAGNEQFF
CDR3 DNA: TGTGCCAGCAGCGCAGGGCCACCGGGGGCCGGTAATGAGCAGTTCTTC

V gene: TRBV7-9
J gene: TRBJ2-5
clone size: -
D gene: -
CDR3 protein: CASSPDYF
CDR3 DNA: TGTGCCAGCAGCCCCGATTACTTC

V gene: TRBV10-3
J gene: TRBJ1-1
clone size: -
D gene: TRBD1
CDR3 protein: CAISEHKRLEGAPTEAFF
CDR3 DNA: TGTGCCATCAGTGAGCATAAAAGACTGGAGGGGGCCCCAACGGAAGCTTTCTTT

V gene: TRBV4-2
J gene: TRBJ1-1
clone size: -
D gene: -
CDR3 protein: CASSPLQATEAFF
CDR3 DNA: TGTGCCAGCAGCCCGTTACAGGCAACTGAAGCTTTCTTT

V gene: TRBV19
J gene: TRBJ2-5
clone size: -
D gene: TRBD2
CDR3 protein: CASSIGRTSWETQYF
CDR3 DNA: TGTGCCAGTAGTATAGGGCGGACTAGTTGGGAGACCCAGTACTTC